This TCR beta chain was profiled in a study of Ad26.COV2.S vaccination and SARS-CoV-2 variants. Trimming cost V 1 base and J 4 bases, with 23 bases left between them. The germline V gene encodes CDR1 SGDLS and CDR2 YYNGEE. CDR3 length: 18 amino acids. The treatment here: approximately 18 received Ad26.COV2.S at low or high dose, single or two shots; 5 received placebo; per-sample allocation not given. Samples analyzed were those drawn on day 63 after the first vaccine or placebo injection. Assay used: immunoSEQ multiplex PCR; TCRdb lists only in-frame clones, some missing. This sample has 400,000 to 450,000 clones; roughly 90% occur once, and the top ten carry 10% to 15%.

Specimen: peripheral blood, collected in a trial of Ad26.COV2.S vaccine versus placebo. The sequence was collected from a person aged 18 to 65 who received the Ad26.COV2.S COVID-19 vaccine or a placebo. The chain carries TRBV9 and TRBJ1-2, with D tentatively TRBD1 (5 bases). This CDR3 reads CASSVSVSGRDQGYGYTF. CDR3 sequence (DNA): TGTGCCAGCAGCGTATCGGTGTCGGGCAGGGATCAAGGCTATGGCTACACCTTC.